This T cell receptor (beta chain) was recorded in a study of blood T cells in healthy people across ages. This clonotype was counted at least ten times. Antigen: not known. Study-level findings and limits: Across the age range, TCR beta diversity per million T cells fell in a roughly linear way.

For every donor, a draw yielded about 10 milliliters of peripheral blood. Together with a sample-barcoded 5' primer, a J-beta primer mix was included in a second PCR lasting roughly 7 to 11 cycles. TCRdb re-analysed the 5' RACE reads in MiXCR, keeping a single row per CDR3 protein. Among approximately 780,000 distinct CDR3 sequences listed, 25% to 30% were seen once. These data are also associated with another study on T cells of mothers and their children. That work states: Three healthy Caucasian mothers, along with their six children, served as the donors.

Material for sequencing was blood. The receptor was derived from a boy younger than 18 in good health.

The CDR3 DNA sequence: TGTGCCAGCACGTGGGGGGGGGACCTTGAGCAAGAGACCCAGTACTTC. This gives the protein CASTWGGDLEQETQYF. V is TRBV3-1 and J is TRBJ2-5, with 7 bases matching TRBD2. V gave up 7 bases and J gave up 2 bases; unmatched junction bases: 13. This CDR3 has 16 amino acids. Looked up from germline, CDR1 is LGHDT and CDR2 is YNNKEL (reference sequence).